This T cell receptor (beta chain) was observed in a study of shared clonotypes between healthy human individuals. Looking at the study overall: Researchers drew samples from a couple of women and a few men aged 18 to 49.

Notes on the study in general: Among donors, clonotype sharing was expected to be affected by sequencing depth.

Each replicate PCR on the sorted subsets used around 200 ng DNA (around 31,000 T cell genomes). In the source study's methods: In the immunoSEQ data, sequences were junction-only and lacked quality scores, so filtering differed. The repertoire was sequenced with immunoSEQ multiplex PCR; TCRdb's copy has only in-frame clones and lacks some. V and J calls and clone size are given by that table; D and trimming were obtained from the DNA. The sample holds about 820,000 clones; 80% to 95% are singletons and the top ten take approximately 25%. CD45RO-negative, CCR7-positively selected cells formed the naive CD8 fraction, excluding terminally differentiated effector memory CD45RA+ cells. The germline V and J ends were trimmed by 0 bases and 10 bases, with 11 bases remaining between them. The germline gives CDR1 MRHNA, CDR2 SNTAGT. This CDR3 is built from 13 residues. As regards this clone: Its antigen is not known.

The source of this sequence is a man aged 25-45 years in good health. This rearrangement joins TRBV6-4 to TRBJ2-3; D is unresolved. Input material: naive CD8+ T cells sorted from blood. The CDR3 loop reads CASSDSNWAAQYF. CDR3 bases: TGTGCCAGCAGTGACTCGAATTGGGCTGCGCAGTATTTT.